The clone carrying this TCR beta chain was observed at least ten times. The sample belongs to a study of T cells in Graves' hyperthyroidism and ophthalmopathy. Looked up from germline, CDR1 is MDHEN and CDR2 is SYDVKM. This CDR3 spans 13 amino acids. V was trimmed by 4 bases and J by 7 bases, leaving 13 bases between them. There were TCR beta CDR3 regions amplified from RNA transcripts. An initial round of RT-PCR targeting the TCR CDR3 relied on the HTBI primer set. TCRdb redid the calling of the multiplex PCR reads with MiXCR, one entry per CDR3 protein. Of about 600,000 distinct CDR3 sequences detected, approximately 15% appear once; the ten largest clones hold 6.5% to 9%. The study left out patients who had uncontrolled infection, other autoimmune disease, pregnancy or lactation. Diagnostic decisions used clinical symptoms, serum thyroxine and TRAb, thyroid ultrasound and orbital computed tomography.

The chain combines TRBV28 with TRBJ1-2; D unresolved. Sample: blood. The clonotype comes from a woman in her late teens or twenties with Graves' ophthalmopathy. CDR3: CASSWKGSRGYTF. CDR3 DNA: TGTGCCAGCAGTTGGAAGGGCAGTCGTGGCTACACCTTC.